The 9 T cell receptor beta chains presented below share a single source sample, sequenced in a study of T cells in Graves' hyperthyroidism and ophthalmopathy. There were TCR beta CDR3 regions amplified from RNA transcripts. First-round RT-PCR with HTBI primers amplified the TCR CDR3 region. A single record per CDR3 protein comes from TCRdb applying MiXCR to the multiplex PCR reads. This sample yields around 690,000 distinct CDR3 sequences, of which about a fifth are seen a single time; approximately 30% belongs to the top ten. Input material: blood. These receptors were obtained from a man younger than 40 with Graves' ophthalmopathy.

J is TRBJ2-7 and V is TRBV4-1; the D call may be TRBD1 or TRBD2 (7 bases each). Germline V lookup: CDR1 MGHRA, CDR2 YSYEKL. This CDR3 comprises 15 residues. V was clipped by 1 base and J by 1 base, with 11 bases between them. In DNA, the CDR3 is TGCGCCAGCAGCCAAGCGCAGGGGGGGTCCTACGAGCAGTACTTC. Amino acids: CASSQAQGGSYEQYF.

The rearrangement joins TRBV7-2 to TRBJ2-1; possible D gene TRBD1, 5 bases. The CDR3 is made up of 13 amino acids. Germline V CDR1 and CDR2: SGHTA, FQGNSA. Trimming left V 1 base short and J 10 bases short, with 11 bases between. The CDR3 spells CASSLVRDSEQFF. The CDR3 DNA sequence: TGTGCCAGCAGCTTAGTGCGTGACAGCGAGCAGTTCTTC.

This clonotype was picked up a small number of times. V gene TRBV2 combines with J gene TRBJ2-1, with a possible D match to TRBD1 (5 bases). V was pared by 5 bases and J by 8 bases, with 22 bases between. Germline V CDR1 and CDR2: SNHLY, FYNNEI. The CDR3 is 16 amino acids. This CDR3 is CASSHPAKRQGDEQFF. In nucleotides, the CDR3 is TGTGCCAGCAGTCACCCAGCAAAGAGGCAGGGCGATGAGCAGTTCTTC.

This clonotype was detected only a few times. The chain is built from TRBV28 and TRBJ1-2, with TRBD1 identical over 8 bases. The J segment lost 3 bases and the V segment lost 5 bases, leaving 5 bases of the junction unmatched. Germline values: CDR1 MDHEN, CDR2 SYDVKM. The CDR3 consists of 14 residues. CDR3 in DNA: TGTGCCAGCAGTACCCGACAGGGGCACTATGGCTACACCTTC. As protein: CASSTRQGHYGYTF.

At least ten counts were recorded for this clonotype. The genes are TRBV7-3 and TRBJ2-1; D call uncertain. Trimming removed 2 bases from V and 7 bases from J, with 9 bases in between. The CDR3 is made up of 13 amino acids. Germline CDR1 is SGHTA and CDR2 is FQGTGA. CDR3 sequence (DNA): TGTGCCAGCAGCTTAGGGCCCTCAAATGAGCAGTTCTTC. Amino acids: CASSLGPSNEQFF.

The gene calls are TRBV28 and TRBJ1-1, with D perhaps matching TRBD1 (5 bases). CDR3 length equals 15 residues. Germline loops: CDR1 MDHEN, CDR2 SYDVKM. Trimming took off 2 bases at V and 3 bases at J, with 13 bases between the two ends. The CDR3 protein is CASSLNRDLYTEAFF. The DNA of the CDR3 is TGTGCCAGCAGTTTAAACCGGGACTTATACACTGAAGCTTTCTTT.

The gene calls are TRBV11-2 and TRBJ2-7, with D perhaps TRBD1 or TRBD2 (5 bases each). V lost 0 bases, J lost 9 bases, and 18 bases lay in between. The CDR3 covers 15 residues. Germline V lookup: CDR1 SGHAT, CDR2 FQNNGV. In nucleotides, the CDR3 is TGTGCCAGCAGCTTAGATCATACGGGACGGGGCGGGCAGTACTTC. Its translation is CASSLDHTGRGGQYF. Full variable domain (rest looked up from reference TRBV11-2 and TRBJ2-7): EAGVAQSPRYKIIEKRQSVAFWCNPISGHATLYWYQQILGQGPKLLIQFQNNGVVDDSQLPKDRFSAERLKGVDSTLKIQPAKLEDSAVYLCASSLDHTGRGGQYFGPGTRLTVT.

V and J are TRBV4-2 and TRBJ2-7; D is unresolved. The CDR3 is 14 residues long. Germline CDR1 LGHNA, CDR2 YNFKEQ. V was cut by 0 bases and J by 5 bases, with 11 bases left in between. CDR3 sequence (DNA): TGTGCCAGCAGCCAAGATCCTACGACCGACGAGCAGTACTTC. Its protein is CASSQDPTTDEQYF.

At least ten counts were recorded for this clonotype. This rearrangement joins TRBV19 to TRBJ1-1; 7 nucleotides align to TRBD1. The CDR3 contains 14 residues. Germline assignment: CDR1 LNHDA and CDR2 SQIVND (reference sequence). V gave up 7 bases and J gave up 3 bases; unmatched junction bases: 8. CDR3 DNA: TGTGCCAGTACCCTAGGACAGGATCACACTGAAGCTTTCTTT. Protein product: CASTLGQDHTEAFF.